This T cell receptor (beta chain) was found in a study of T-cell reconstitution after alpha-beta-depleted transplantation in children. Regarding the study as a whole: Reportedly, only several hundred clones from non-depleted graft cells drove alpha-beta T-cell counts at about two months. Once a year had passed after transplant, T-cell counts and diversity came mostly from newly produced T cells. Surviving recipient T cells and thymic progenitors accounted for the high day-60 TCRbeta diversity observed in some patients.

In this sample, this clonotype turned up many times. Its antigen remains unidentified. Mismatch with germline at one junction end may stem from a read error. Germline CDR1 SEHNR, CDR2 FQNEAQ (reference sequence). The CDR3 is 9 amino acids. For TCRbeta, the library was prepared with unique molecular identifiers. TCRdb passed the PCR reads through MiXCR, listing each CDR3 protein once. The sample lists roughly 100,000 distinct CDR3 sequences; around 6% were seen once. The chain links TRBV7-9 to TRBJ2-7; D remains ambiguous. The sequence was collected from a female patient between 2 and 15 years old who had a stem cell transplant for Fanconi anemia, so the T cells may come from the graft donor. The sequenced sample was PBMCs, mostly from graft donor cells, obtained 60 days after TCRalphabeta/CD19-depleted stem cell transplant. The CDR3 is CASSLFRRF. The CDR3 bases are TGTGCCAGCAGCTTATTCCGGCGCTTC.